Given below is one T cell receptor (beta chain) in context. Each CDR3 protein is one row after TCRdb ran MiXCR on the RACE reads. This table holds roughly 98,000 distinct CDR3 sequences, roughly 12% found once. Time point reported: patch test 1, 2 weeks after DPC sensitization. Treatment specified: therapeutic diphenylcyclopropenone sensitization with weekly scalp DPC. This entry is derived from a study of human T cells and chemical hapten exposure. V dropped 4 bases and J dropped 5; count of bases not matched to a gene: 10. This CDR3 has 15 amino acids. Germline V gives CDR1 SGHDT, CDR2 YYEEEE. This clonotype was sampled from a middle-aged woman with alopecia areata. Some clones in this sample may be carry-over from other donors' samples. The specimen comprised whole blood, sampled in connection with sensitization to the hapten diphenylcyclopropenone (DPC). This chain uses TRBV5-6 with TRBJ2-7, with 9 bases matching TRBD1. The CDR3, as DNA: TGTGCCAGCAGCAGTCCGGGACAGGGTGGTAACGAGCAGTACTTC. This encodes CASSSPGQGGNEQYF.